The entry below gives a single T cell receptor beta chain sequence along with its context. What it recognizes is unknown. The data belong to a study of cytomegalovirus exposure and HLA in healthy donors. Study-wide results and caveats: That first-cohort TCR clusters tended to co-occur in the 100 to 150 validation repertoires was found in a later analysis. The study flagged fewer than 200 TCR beta chains as cytomegalovirus-associated.

Measured with immunoSEQ multiplex PCR; TCRdb has only the in-frame clones, and not every one. The data show roughly 140,000 clones, around nine tenths seen once. With 4 bases clipped from V and 7 bases from J, the junction kept 5 bases outside the gene matches. The CDR3 is 12 amino acids. The germline CDR1 and CDR2 sequences are SQVTM and ANQGSEA. The specimen sequenced was PBMCs. J is TRBJ2-7 and V is TRBV29-1; 9 positions agree with TRBD2. The sequence was collected from a young woman in good health and CMV-seropositive. DNA for the CDR3: TGCAGCGTTGCGGGACTAGCTGAGGAGCAGTACTTC. Amino acid sequence: CSVAGLAEEQYF.